This note documents a single T cell receptor beta chain sequence. What antigen it recognizes has not been identified. No base qualities exist here, and no much larger clone lies one base off it. The data stem from a study of T-cell memory formation after mild COVID-19 (dated by TCRdb to the early 2020s). The study in broad terms: TCR sequence clusters from the two donors were found to be largely donor specific. In two donors, T-cell clones that expanded and contracted after mild COVID-19 were followed by sequencing TCRalpha and TCRbeta repertoires longitudinally. Two young, previously healthy adult volunteers made up the cohort, one male and one female.

Ficoll-Paque density gradient centrifugation was used to isolate PBMCs. Sequenced on an Illumina NovaSeq 6000. Using 5'RACE with constant-segment primers, TCRalpha and TCRbeta cDNA libraries were constructed, with sample barcodes and unique molecular identifiers added in the process. Trizol reagent was used to extract RNA from every sample. Library amplification was performed in two PCR steps, and a second sample barcode and Illumina TruSeq adapters were introduced in the second step. Sequencing of libraries was performed on an Illumina NovaSeq with 2 x 150 bp paired-end reads. The paper's data handling went like this. Reads were demultiplexed and collapsed into UMI-guided consensus sequences with migec v1.2.7. Using mixcr v2.1.11, UMI consensuses were aligned to TRA and TRB V and J templates and then assembled into clonotypes. A clonotype was counted as expanded or contracted only if both edgeR and NoisET called the change significant, with noise models trained on biological replicates. edgeR calls used a false discovery rate-adjusted p below 0.01 and a log2 fold-change threshold of 1. As an exploratory analysis of dynamics, max-normalized trajectories of the 1000 most abundant clonotypes were examined with PCA combined with hierarchical clustering. The CD4 or CD8 phenotype of responding clones was assigned using the separately sequenced CD4+ and CD8+ repertoires. The public reads were reanalyzed by TCRdb: fastp trimming at Q25, MiXCR alignment, in-frame beta chains only. Each CDR3 protein gets just one entry, which takes the most common genes and DNA from the rows behind it. Clone size and V and J calls follow TCRdb, not the original study. Within this sample are fewer than 450,000 distinct CDR3 sequences, with approximately 21% of them counted one time only. The ten largest clones add up to approximately 13% of the sample.

The CDR1 and CDR2 encoded by the germline V gene are SGHDN and FVKESK. The CDR3 contains 15 residues, cysteine and phenylalanine counted. The sequence is cut down to CDR3 DNA, 45 bases in frame from base 1. Relative to germline, V is 0 bases shorter and J is 4 bases shorter, with 10 bases between their ends. Points the paper makes about the study in general: SARS-CoV-2 specificity of the second-wave clones peaking on day 37 was not confirmed. Only a couple of mild cases were covered by the study, and larger cohorts that include severe cases with pre-infection samples were considered necessary. Some responding clones were found in pre-infection memory, which suggests that pre-existing cross-reactive memory T cells took part in the SARS-CoV-2 response. Contracting CD4+ clones turned up mainly in the CM and EM memory subsets, whereas EMRA was where CD8+ clones were enriched. Clones that contracted from day 15 to 85 showed balanced CD4/CD8 phenotypes, whereas a second wave of clones that expanded from day 15 to 37 leaned towards CD4+.

Sequencing used PBMCs or a T cell subset sorted from them (not recorded which). The chain is encoded by TRBV14 joined to TRBJ1-3; a tentative D call is TRBD1 (5 bases match). The sequence came from an adult woman who had mild COVID-19 (a few samples of this study predate the infection). The sample titles of this study are shuffled in the database, so cell type and time point are left out; the donor was told from shared clones. The DNA sequence follows: TGTGCCAGCAGCCAAGATGGCAGGGCCGGAAACACCATATATTTT. It translates as CASSQDGRAGNTIYF.